The TCR beta chain described here comes from a study of CD8+ T cells in alopecia areata. Isolated RNA was reverse transcribed into cDNA used as the sequencing template. This table comes from immunoSEQ multiplex PCR, and its TCRdb copy is limited to in-frame clones, with some not included. This table has around 200,000 clones, roughly 61% appearing once. The sample holds a few counts of this clone. The V gene lost 2 bases and the J gene lost 5 bases, with 7 bases spanning the gap. In germline, CDR1 is MNHEY, CDR2 SMNVEV (reference sequence). The CDR3 spans 13 residues. Treatment reported: oral pan-JAK inhibitor, 5-10 mg twice daily. Researchers took lesional scalp punch biopsies and peripheral blood from people who were alopecia areata patients.

This TCR came from a human donor with alopecia areata. The chain employs TRBV27 and TRBJ1-5; D is unresolved. Sequenced here: CD8+ T cells sorted from blood, sampled at week 24, from a patient treated with tofacitinib. In DNA, the CDR3 is TGTGCCAGCAGTTTAAATGGTGATCAGCCCCAGCATTTT. This sequence encodes CASSLNGDQPQHF.